This T cell receptor (beta chain) was documented in a study of PD-1 blockade in classical Hodgkin lymphoma. The assay was immunoSEQ multiplex PCR, and TCRdb's table has in-frame clones only and misses some. This repertoire shows fewer than 90,000 clones, about nine tenths found once; its top ten account for roughly a fifth. There was relapse after autologous stem cell transplantation in every patient, and there was variation in brentuximab vedotin exposure. This sequence was found in a human donor with classical Hodgkin lymphoma. Source: peripheral blood mononuclear cells (PBMCs), taken at baseline.

CDR3 nucleotides: TGTGCCAGCAGTCTAACGGGACAGTTATACGAGCAGTACTTC. As protein: CASSLTGQLYEQYF. This chain links TRBV27 with TRBJ2-7; 7 bases align to TRBD1. This CDR3 has 14 residues. V trimming: 5 bases; J trimming: 4 bases; junction bases outside the gene matches: 8. The germline V gene has CDR1 MNHEY and CDR2 SMNVEV (reference sequence).